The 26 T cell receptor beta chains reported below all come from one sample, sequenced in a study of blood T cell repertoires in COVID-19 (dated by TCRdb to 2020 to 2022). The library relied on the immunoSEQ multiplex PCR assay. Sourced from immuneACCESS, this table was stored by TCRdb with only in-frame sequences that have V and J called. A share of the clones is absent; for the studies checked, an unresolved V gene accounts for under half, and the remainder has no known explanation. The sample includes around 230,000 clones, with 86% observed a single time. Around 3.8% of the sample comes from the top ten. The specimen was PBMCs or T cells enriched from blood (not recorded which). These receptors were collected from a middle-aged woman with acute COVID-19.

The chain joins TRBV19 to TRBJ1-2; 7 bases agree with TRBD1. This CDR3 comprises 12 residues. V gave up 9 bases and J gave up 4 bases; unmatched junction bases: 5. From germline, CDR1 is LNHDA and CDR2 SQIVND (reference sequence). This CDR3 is CASRGQSYGYTF. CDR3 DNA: TGTGCCAGCCGGGGACAGAGCTATGGCTACACCTTC.

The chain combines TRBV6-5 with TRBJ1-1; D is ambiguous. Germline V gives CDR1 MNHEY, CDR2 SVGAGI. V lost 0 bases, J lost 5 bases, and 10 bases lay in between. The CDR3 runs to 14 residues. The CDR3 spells CASSYSDRSTEAFF. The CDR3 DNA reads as TGTGCCAGCAGTTACTCTGACCGGAGTACTGAAGCTTTCTTT.

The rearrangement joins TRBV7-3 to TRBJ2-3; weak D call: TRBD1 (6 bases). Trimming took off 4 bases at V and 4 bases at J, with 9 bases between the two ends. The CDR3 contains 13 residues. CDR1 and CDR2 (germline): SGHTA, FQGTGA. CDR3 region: CASSSQGADTQYF. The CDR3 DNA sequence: TGTGCCAGCAGCTCACAGGGTGCAGATACGCAGTATTTT. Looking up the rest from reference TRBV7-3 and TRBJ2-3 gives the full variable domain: GAGVSQTPSNKVTEKGKYVELRCDPISGHTALYWYRQSLGQGPEFLIYFQGTGAADDSGLPNDRFFAVRPEGSVSTLKIQRTERGDSAVYLCASSSQGADTQYFGPGTRLTVL.

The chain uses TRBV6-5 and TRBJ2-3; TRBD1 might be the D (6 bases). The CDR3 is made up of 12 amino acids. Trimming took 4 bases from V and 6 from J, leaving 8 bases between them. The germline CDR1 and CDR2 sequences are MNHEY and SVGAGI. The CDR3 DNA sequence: TGTGCCAGCAGTTTAAGGGGGGATACGCAGTATTTT. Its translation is CASSLRGDTQYF.

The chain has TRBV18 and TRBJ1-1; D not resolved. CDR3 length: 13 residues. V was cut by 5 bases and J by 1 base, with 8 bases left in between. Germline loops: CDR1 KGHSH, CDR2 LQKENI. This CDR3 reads CASSVTENTEAFF. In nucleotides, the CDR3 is TGTGCCAGCTCAGTAACAGAGAACACTGAAGCTTTCTTT.

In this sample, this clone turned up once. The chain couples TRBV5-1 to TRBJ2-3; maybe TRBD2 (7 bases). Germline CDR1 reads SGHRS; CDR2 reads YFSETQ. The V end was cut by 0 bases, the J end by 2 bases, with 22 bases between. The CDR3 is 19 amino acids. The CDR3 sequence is CASSLARGGPGGATDTQYF. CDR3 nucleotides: TGCGCCAGCAGCTTGGCGCGGGGAGGGCCGGGGGGCGCCACAGATACGCAGTATTTT.

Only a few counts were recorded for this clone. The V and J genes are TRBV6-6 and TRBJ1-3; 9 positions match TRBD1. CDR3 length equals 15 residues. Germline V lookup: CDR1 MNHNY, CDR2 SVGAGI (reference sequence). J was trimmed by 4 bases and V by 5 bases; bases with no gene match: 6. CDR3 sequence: CASSQQGAVGNTIYF. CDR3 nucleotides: TGTGCCAGCAGTCAACAGGGGGCGGTAGGAAACACCATATATTTT.

The CDR3 DNA reads as TGTGCCAGCATGGGAGGTAGCTCCTACAATGAGCAGTTCTTC. This codes for CASMGGSSYNEQFF. The rearrangement links TRBV25-1 to TRBJ2-1; perhaps TRBD2 as D (6 bases). The CDR3 loop spans 14 amino acids. Germline V gene lookup returns CDR1 MGHDK and CDR2 SYGVNS. Deletions cut 7 bases from V and 0 bases from J, with 10 bases between. Full variable domain (remainder filled in from reference TRBV25-1 and TRBJ2-1): EADIYQTPRYLVIGTGKKITLECSQTMGHDKMYWYQQDPGMELHLIHYSYGVNSTEKGDLSSESTVSRIRTEHFPLTLESARPSHTSQYLCASMGGSSYNEQFFGPGTRLTVL.

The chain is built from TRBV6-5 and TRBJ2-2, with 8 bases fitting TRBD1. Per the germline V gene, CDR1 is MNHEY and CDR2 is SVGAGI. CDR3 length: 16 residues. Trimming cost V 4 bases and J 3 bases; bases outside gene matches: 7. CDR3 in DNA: TGTGCCAGCAGTTCTTTGATGACAGGGGACACCGGGGAGCTGTTTTTT. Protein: CASSSLMTGDTGELFF.

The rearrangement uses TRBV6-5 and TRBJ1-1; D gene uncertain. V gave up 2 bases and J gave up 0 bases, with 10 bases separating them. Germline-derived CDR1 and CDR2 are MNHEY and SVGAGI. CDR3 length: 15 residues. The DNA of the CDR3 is TGTGCCAGCAGTTACAGCGTCAGCATGAACACTGAAGCTTTCTTT. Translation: CASSYSVSMNTEAFF.

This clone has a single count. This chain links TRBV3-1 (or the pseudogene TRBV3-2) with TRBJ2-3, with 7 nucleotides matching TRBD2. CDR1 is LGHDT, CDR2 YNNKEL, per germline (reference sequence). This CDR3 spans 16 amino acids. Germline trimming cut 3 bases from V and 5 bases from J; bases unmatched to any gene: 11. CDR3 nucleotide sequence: TGTGCCAGCAGCCACGGGACTACAAGGAATTTAGATACGCAGTATTTT. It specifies CASSHGTTRNLDTQYF.

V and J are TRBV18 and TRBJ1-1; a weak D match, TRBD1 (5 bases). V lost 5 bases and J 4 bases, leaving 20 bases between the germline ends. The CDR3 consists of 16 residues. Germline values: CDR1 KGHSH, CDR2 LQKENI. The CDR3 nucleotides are TGTGCCAGCTCAAGCTTTGCCAGGGTGGACGGCACTGAAGCTTTCTTT. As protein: CASSSFARVDGTEAFF.

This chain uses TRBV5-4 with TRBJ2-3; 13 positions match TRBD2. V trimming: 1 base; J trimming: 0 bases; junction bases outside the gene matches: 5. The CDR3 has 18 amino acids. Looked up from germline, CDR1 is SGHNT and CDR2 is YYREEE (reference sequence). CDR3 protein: CASSLLGLAGLSTDTQYF. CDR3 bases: TGTGCCAGCAGCTTGTTGGGACTAGCGGGACTTAGCACAGATACGCAGTATTTT.

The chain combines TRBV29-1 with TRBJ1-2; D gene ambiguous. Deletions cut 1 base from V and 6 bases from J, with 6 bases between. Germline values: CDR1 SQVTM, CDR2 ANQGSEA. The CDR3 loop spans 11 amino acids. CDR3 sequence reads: CSVEGGHGYTF. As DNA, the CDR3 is TGCAGCGTTGAAGGCGGGCATGGCTACACCTTC.

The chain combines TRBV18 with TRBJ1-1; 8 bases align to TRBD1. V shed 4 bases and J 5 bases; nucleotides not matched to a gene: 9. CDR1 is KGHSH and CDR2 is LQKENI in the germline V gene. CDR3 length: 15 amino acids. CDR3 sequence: CASSQAQGARTEAFF. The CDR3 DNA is TGTGCCAGCTCACAGGCTCAGGGGGCGCGAACTGAAGCTTTCTTT.

CDR3 in amino acids: CASSGDRGTLFYEQYV. The DNA for the CDR3 is TGTGCCAGCAGTGGTGACAGGGGAACCCTCTTCTACGAGCAGTACGTC. The chain carries TRBV6-1 and TRBJ2-7, with TRBD1 matching 8 bases. The junction had 11 bases not matched to a gene; V was cut back by 4 bases and J by 3 bases. CDR1 and CDR2 from the germline V gene are MNHNS and SASEGT. The CDR3 is 16 residues long.

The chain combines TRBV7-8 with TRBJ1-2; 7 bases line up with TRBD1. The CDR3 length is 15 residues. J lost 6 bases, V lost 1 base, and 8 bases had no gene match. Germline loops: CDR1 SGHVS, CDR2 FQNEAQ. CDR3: CASSLVEGAGHGYTF. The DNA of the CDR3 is TGTGCCAGCAGCTTAGTGGAGGGGGCTGGACATGGCTACACCTTC.

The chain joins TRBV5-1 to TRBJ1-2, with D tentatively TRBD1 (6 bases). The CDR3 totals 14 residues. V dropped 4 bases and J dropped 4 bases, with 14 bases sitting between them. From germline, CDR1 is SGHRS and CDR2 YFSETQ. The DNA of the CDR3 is TGCGCCAGCAGCCCCGGACAGCTCGCCTATGGCTACACCTTC. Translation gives CASSPGQLAYGYTF.

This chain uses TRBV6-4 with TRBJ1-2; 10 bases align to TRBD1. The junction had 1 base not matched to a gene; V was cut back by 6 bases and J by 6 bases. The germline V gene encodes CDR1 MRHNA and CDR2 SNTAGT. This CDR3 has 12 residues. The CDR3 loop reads CASRTGGDGYTF. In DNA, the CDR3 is TGTGCCAGCAGGACAGGGGGCGATGGCTACACCTTC.

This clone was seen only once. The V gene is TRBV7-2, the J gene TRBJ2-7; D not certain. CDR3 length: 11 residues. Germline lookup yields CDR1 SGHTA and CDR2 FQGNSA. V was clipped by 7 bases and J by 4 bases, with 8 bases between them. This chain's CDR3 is CASNPGYEQYF. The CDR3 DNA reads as TGTGCCAGCAACCCCGGTTACGAGCAGTACTTC.

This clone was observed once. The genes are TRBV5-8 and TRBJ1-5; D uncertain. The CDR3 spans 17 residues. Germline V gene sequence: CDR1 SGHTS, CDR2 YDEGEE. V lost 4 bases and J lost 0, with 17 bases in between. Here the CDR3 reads CASSNVNLRSSNQPQHF. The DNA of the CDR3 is TGTGCCAGCAGCAATGTTAATCTACGGAGTAGCAATCAGCCCCAGCATTTT.

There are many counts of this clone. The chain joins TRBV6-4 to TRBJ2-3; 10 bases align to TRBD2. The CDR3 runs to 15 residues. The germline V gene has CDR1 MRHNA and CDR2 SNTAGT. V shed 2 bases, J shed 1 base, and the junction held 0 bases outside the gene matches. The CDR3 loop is CASSDGTSGTDTQYF. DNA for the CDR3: TGTGCCAGCAGTGACGGGACTAGCGGCACAGATACGCAGTATTTT.

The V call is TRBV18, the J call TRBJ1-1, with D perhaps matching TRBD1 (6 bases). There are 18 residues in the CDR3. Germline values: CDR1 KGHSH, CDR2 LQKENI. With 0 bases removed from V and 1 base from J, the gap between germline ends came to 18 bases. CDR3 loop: CASSPPYTAGERNTEAFF. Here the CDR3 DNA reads TGTGCCAGCTCACCACCGTATACGGCAGGGGAGAGGAACACTGAAGCTTTCTTT. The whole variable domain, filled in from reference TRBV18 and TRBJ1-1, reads NAGVMQNPRHLVRRRGQEARLRCSPMKGHSHVYWYRQLPEEGLKFMVYLQKENIIDESGMPKERFSAEFPKEGPSILRIQQVVRGDSAAYFCASSPPYTAGERNTEAFFGQGTRLTVV.

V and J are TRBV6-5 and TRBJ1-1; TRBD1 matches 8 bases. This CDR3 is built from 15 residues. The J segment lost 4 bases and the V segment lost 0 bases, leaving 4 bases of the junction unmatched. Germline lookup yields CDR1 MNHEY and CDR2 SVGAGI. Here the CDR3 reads CASSYSQGAPTEAFF. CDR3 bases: TGTGCCAGCAGTTACTCCCAGGGGGCGCCCACTGAAGCTTTCTTT.

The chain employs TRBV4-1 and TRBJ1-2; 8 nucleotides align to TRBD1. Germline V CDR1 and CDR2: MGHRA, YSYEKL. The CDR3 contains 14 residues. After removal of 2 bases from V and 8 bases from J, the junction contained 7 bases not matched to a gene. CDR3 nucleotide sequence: TGCGCCAGCAGCCAACCCGGACAGGGCCTGGGCTACACCTTC. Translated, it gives CASSQPGQGLGYTF.

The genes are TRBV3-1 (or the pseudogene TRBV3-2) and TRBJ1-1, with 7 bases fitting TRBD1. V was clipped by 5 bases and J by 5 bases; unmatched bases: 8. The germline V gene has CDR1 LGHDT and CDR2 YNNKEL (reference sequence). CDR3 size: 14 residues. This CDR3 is CASSSRQGVTEAFF. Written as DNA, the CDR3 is TGTGCCAGCAGCTCTCGACAGGGTGTAACTGAAGCTTTCTTT.